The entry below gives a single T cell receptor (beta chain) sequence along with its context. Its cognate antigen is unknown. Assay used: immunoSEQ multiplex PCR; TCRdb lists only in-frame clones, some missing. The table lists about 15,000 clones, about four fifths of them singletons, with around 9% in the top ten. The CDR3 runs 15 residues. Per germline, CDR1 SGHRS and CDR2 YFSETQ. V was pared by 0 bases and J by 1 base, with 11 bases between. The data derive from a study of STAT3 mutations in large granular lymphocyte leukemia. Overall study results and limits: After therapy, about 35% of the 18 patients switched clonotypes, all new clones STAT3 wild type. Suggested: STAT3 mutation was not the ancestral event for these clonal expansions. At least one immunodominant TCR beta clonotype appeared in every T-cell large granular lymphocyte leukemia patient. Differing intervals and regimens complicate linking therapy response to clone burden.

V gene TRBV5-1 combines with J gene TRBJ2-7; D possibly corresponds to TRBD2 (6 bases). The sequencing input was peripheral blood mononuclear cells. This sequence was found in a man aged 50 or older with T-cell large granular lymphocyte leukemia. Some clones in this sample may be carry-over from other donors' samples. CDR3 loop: CASSLGGDGSYEQYF. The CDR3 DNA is TGCGCCAGCAGCTTGGGCGGGGATGGGTCCTACGAGCAGTACTTC.